Sequencing of this TCR beta chain was carried out in a study of blood T cell repertoires in COVID-19. At the level of the study: Sites across the United States, Italy and Spain contributed samples from acute and convalescent COVID-19.

The CDR3 is made up of 13 amino acids. From germline, CDR1 is MNHEY and CDR2 SVGAGI. A remark on this clone: Relative to the germline gene, one junction end is altered; a read error may explain this.

Original data processing: Counts of nucleated cells, estimated from reference gene primer amplification, were obtained. Sequencing used immunoSEQ multiplex PCR; TCRdb keeps in-frame clones, though not all of them. For V, J and clone size, that table is used; D and trimming come from the DNA. Seen here are some 87,000 clones, roughly 80% observed once, and the top ten hold 25%. The chain carries TRBV6-5 and TRBJ2-7; weak D call: TRBD1 (7 bases). The receptor's source is an elderly man with active or convalescent COVID-19. Input material: peripheral blood. The CDR3: CASSRTEGGGIDF. DNA for the CDR3: TGTGCCAGCAGTCGCACGGAAGGGGGCGGGATAGACTTC.